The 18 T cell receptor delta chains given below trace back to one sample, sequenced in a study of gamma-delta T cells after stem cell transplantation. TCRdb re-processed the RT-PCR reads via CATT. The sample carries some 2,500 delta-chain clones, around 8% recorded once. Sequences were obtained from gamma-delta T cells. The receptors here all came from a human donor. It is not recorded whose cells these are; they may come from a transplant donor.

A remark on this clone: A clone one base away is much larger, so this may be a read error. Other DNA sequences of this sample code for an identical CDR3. The CDR3 bases are TGTGCCTGTGACCAGCTCCCTATACTGGGGGATACCGATAAACTCATCTTT. Translation: CACDQLPILGDTDKLIF. The rearrangement joins TRDV2 to TRDJ1; 10 bases map to TRDD3. CDR1 GEAIGNYY and CDR2 EKD come from the germline V gene. The CDR3 extends over 17 amino acids. V dropped 3 bases and J dropped 2; count of bases not matched to a gene: 11.

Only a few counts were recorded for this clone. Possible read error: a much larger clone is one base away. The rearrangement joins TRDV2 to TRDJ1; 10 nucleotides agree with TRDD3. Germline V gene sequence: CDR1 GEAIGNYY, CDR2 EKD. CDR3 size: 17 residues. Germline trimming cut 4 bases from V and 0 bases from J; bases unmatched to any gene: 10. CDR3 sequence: CACDRLGDFMDTDKLIF. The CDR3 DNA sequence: TGTGCCTGTGATAGACTGGGGGATTTCATGGACACCGATAAACTCATCTTT.

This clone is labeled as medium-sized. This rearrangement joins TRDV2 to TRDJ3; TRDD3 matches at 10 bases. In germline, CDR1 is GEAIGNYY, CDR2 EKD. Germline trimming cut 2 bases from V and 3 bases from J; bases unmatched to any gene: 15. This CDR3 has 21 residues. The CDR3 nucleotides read TGTGCCTGTGACAACATGGGGGTTACTGGGGGATCCGGCTGGGACACCCGACAGATGTTTTTC. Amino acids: CACDNMGVTGGSGWDTRQMFF.

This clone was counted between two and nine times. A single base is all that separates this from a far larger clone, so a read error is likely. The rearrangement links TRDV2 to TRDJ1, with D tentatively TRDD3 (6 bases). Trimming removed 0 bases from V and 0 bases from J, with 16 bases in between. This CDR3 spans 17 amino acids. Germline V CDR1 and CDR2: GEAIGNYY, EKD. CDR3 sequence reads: CACDTPQPGIDTDKLIF. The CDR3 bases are TGTGCCTGTGACACCCCCCAGCCAGGGATAGACACCGATAAACTCATCTTT.

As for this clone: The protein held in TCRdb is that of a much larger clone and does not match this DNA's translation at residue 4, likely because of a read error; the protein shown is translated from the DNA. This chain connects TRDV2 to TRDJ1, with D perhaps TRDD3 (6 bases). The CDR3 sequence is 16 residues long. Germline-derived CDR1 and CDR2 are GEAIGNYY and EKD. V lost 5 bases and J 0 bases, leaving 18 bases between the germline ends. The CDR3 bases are TGTGCCTGTGTCGATATGGGGGGCCTTTACACCGATAAACTCATCTTT. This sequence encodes CACVDMGGLYTDKLIF.

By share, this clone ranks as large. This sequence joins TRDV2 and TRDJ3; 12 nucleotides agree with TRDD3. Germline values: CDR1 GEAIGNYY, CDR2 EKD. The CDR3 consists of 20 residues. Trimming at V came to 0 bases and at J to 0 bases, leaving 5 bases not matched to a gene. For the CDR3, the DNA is TGTGCCTGTGACACCGTACTGGGGGATACAGTCTCCTGGGACACCCGACAGATGTTTTTC. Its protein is CACDTVLGDTVSWDTRQMFF.

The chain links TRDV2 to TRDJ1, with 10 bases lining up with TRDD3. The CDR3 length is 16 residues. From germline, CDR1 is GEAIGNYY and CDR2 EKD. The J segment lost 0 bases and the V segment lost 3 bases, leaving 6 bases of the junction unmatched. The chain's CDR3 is CACDVLGDHDTDKLIF. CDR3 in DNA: TGTGCCTGTGACGTACTGGGGGATCACGACACCGATAAACTCATCTTT.

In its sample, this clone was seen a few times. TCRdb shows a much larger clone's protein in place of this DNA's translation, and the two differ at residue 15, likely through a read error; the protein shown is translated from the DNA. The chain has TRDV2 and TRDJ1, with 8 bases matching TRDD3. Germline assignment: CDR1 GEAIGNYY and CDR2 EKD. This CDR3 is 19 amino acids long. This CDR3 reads CACDTISHTGGLYTNKLIF. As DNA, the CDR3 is TGTGCCTGTGACACAATCTCGCATACTGGGGGCCTGTACACCAATAAACTCATCTTT.

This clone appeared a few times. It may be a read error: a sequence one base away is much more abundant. CDR3 coding DNA: TGTGCCTGTGACACGATCCAGCATGTACTGGGGGATACTTGGAAGGATACACTCATCTTT. Its translation is CACDTIQHVLGDTWKDTLIF. The genes are TRDV2 and TRDJ1; TRDD3 agrees at 12 bases. This CDR3 is built from 20 residues. Germline lookup yields CDR1 GEAIGNYY and CDR2 EKD.

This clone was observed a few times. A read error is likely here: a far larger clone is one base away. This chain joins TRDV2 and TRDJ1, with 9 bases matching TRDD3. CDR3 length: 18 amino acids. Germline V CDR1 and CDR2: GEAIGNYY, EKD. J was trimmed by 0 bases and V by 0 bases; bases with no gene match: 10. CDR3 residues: CACDTVLGEIRDTDKLIF. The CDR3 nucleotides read TGTGCCTGTGACACCGTACTGGGGGAGATCCGGGACACCGATAAACTCATCTTT.

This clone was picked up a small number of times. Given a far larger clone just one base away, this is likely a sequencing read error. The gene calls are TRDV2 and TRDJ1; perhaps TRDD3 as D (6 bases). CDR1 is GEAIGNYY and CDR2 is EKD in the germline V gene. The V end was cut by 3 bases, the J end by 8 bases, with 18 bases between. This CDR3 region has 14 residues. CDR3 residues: CACDPTGPPSKLIF. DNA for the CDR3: TGTGCCTGTGACCCTACTGGGCCTCCCTCGAAACTCATCTTT.

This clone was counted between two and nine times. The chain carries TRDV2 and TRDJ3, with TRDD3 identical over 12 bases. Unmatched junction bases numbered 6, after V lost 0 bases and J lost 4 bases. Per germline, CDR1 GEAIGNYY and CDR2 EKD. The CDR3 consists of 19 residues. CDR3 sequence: CACDTAGGYAEWDTRQMFF. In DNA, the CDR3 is TGTGCCTGTGACACCGCTGGGGGATACGCGGAGTGGGACACCCGACAGATGTTTTTC.

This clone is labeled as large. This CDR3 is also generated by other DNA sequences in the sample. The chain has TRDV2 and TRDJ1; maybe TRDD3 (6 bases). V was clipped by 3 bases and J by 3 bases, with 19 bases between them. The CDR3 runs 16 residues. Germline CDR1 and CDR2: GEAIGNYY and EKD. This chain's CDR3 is CACDSILGVMADKLIF. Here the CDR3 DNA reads TGTGCCTGTGACTCAATACTGGGAGTCATGGCCGATAAACTCATCTTT.

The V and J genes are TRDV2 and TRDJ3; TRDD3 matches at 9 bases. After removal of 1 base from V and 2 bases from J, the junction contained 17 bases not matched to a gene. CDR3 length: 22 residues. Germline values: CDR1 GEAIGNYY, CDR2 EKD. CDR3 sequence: CACDTLQRTGGLPAWDTRQMFF. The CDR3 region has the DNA TGTGCCTGTGACACGCTTCAGAGGACTGGGGGACTGCCAGCCTGGGACACCCGACAGATGTTTTTC.

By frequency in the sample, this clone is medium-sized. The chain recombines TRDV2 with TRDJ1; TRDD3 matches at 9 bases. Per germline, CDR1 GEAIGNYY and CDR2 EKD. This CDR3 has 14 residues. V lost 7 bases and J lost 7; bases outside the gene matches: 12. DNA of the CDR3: TGTGCCTGCGATGGCCTGGGGGATTATGGTAAACTCATCTTT. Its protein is CACDGLGDYGKLIF.

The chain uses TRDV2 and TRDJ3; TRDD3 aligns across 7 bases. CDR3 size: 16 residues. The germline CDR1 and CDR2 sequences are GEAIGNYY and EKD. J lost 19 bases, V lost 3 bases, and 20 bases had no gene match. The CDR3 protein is CACDPTGAQDTLHMFF. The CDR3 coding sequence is TGTGCCTGTGACCCGACTGGGGCCCAGGACACCCTCCATATGTTTTTC.

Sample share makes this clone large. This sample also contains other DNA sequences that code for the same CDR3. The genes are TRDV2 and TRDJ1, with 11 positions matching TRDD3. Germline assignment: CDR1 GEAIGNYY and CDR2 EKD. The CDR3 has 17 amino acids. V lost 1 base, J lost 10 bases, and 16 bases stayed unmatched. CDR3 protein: CACDTVGGGYARLSLIF. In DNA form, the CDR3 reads TGTGCCTGTGACACTGTTGGTGGGGGATACGCTAGGCTGTCACTCATCTTT.

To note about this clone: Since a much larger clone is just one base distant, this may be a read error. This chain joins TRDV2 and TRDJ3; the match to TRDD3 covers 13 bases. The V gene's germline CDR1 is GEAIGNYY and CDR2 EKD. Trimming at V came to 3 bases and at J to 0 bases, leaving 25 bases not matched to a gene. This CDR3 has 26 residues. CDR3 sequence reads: CACDAVLGDTGTNASPSSWDTRQMFF. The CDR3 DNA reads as TGTGCCTGTGACGCGGTACTGGGGGATACGGGCACAAACGCGTCTCCAAGCTCCTGGGACACCCGACAGATGTTTTTC.